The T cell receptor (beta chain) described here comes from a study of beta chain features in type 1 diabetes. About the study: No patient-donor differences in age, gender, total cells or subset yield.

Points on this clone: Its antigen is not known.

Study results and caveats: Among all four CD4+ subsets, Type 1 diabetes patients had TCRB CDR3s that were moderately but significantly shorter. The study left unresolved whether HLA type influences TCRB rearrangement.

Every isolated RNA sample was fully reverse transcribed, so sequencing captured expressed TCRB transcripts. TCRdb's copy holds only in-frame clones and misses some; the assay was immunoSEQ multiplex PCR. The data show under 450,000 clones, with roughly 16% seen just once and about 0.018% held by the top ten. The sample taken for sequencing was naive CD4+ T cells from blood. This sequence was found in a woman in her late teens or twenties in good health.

CDR3 DNA sequence: TGTGCCAGCAGTTTGAGGACTAGCGCTGATGGTGAGCAGTTCTTC. Translating gives CASSLRTSADGEQFF. The gene calls are TRBV27 and TRBJ2-1, with 9 bases matching TRBD2. Germline values: CDR1 MNHEY, CDR2 SMNVEV (reference sequence). J was trimmed by 9 bases and V by 3 bases; bases with no gene match: 9. The CDR3 consists of 15 residues.